These T cell receptor beta chains were read from a single sample in a study of blood T cell repertoires in COVID-19. TCRdb's copy holds only in-frame clones and misses some; the assay was immunoSEQ multiplex PCR. The repertoire holds about 360,000 clones, with roughly 86% as singletons. What was sequenced was PBMCs or T cells enriched from blood (not recorded which). Receptors were obtained from a man in his forties or fifties in a cohort exposed to, infected with or recovered from COVID-19 (not recorded which). The CDR3 runs from the conserved cysteine through the conserved F or W. The order of the fields is clone size, J gene, D gene, V gene, CDR3 length, CDR3 DNA, CDR3 protein. D genes are given only for firm matches. Part of the rows lack a size; the others show once, few, many or a class for expanded clones.

abundance: few
j_gene: TRBJ2-6
d_gene: .
v_gene: TRBV5-4
len: 15
CDR3nt: TGTGCCAGCAGCTTGGCGAGGGCTGGGGCCAACGTCCTGACTTTC
CDR3aa: CASSLARAGANVLTF

abundance: .
j_gene: TRBJ1-4
d_gene: TRBD1
v_gene: TRBV6-5
len: 15
CDR3nt: TGTGCCAGCAGCACTCCGCGACAGGGGAATCAAAAACTGTTTTTT
CDR3aa: CASSTPRQGNQKLFF

abundance: .
j_gene: TRBJ1-5
d_gene: .
v_gene: TRBV6-2/TRBV6-3
len: 15
CDR3nt: TGTGCCAGCAGTTACTCACAGGGAAGCAATCAGCCCCAGCATTTT
CDR3aa: CASSYSQGSNQPQHF

abundance: .
j_gene: TRBJ2-4
d_gene: TRBD2
v_gene: TRBV19
len: 15
CDR3nt: TGTGCCAGTTCAAGGGAGGGGATAACCAAAAACATTCAGTACTTC
CDR3aa: CASSREGITKNIQYF

abundance: once
j_gene: TRBJ2-7
d_gene: .
v_gene: TRBV27
len: 13
CDR3nt: TGTGCCAGCAGCCGAGATGCGGTATACGAGCAGTACTTC
CDR3aa: CASSRDAVYEQYF

abundance: .
j_gene: TRBJ2-7
d_gene: TRBD1
v_gene: TRBV2
len: 12
CDR3nt: TGTGCCAGCAGCACAGGGGGCCACGAGCAGTACTTC
CDR3aa: CASSTGGHEQYF

abundance: .
j_gene: TRBJ1-5
d_gene: TRBD1
v_gene: TRBV20-1
len: 17
CDR3nt: TGCAGTGCTAGTACAGGGGGAGGAATATATAGCAATCAGCCCCAGCATTTT
CDR3aa: CSASTGGGIYSNQPQHF

abundance: .
j_gene: TRBJ1-1
d_gene: .
v_gene: TRBV6-5
len: 12
CDR3nt: TGTGCCAGCTCCCTCCCGAACACTGAAGCTTTCTTT
CDR3aa: CASSLPNTEAFF

abundance: .
j_gene: TRBJ2-2
d_gene: TRBD2
v_gene: TRBV27
len: 16
CDR3nt: TGTGCCAGCAGTTTACTAGCGGGGACGAACACCGGGGAGCTGTTTTTT
CDR3aa: CASSLLAGTNTGELFF

abundance: once
j_gene: TRBJ2-7
d_gene: TRBD1
v_gene: TRBV5-4
len: 15
CDR3nt: TGTGCCAGCAGCTTGGTCGGGACAGGGGGCTCCGAGCAGTACTTC
CDR3aa: CASSLVGTGGSEQYF

abundance: .
j_gene: TRBJ2-1
d_gene: TRBD2
v_gene: TRBV7-9
len: 15
CDR3nt: TGTGCCAGCAGCTTAGCAGCGGGAGGGTACGATGAGCAGTTCTTC
CDR3aa: CASSLAAGGYDEQFF

abundance: .
j_gene: TRBJ2-7
d_gene: .
v_gene: TRBV19
len: 16
CDR3nt: TGTGCCAGTAGTATAGATCTATACGGGACAAATGGCGAGCAGTACTTC
CDR3aa: CASSIDLYGTNGEQYF

abundance: .
j_gene: TRBJ2-5
d_gene: .
v_gene: TRBV27
len: 15
CDR3nt: TGTGCCAGCAGTTTATTCGGACAGACCCAAGAGACCCAGTACTTC
CDR3aa: CASSLFGQTQETQYF

abundance: .
j_gene: TRBJ2-5
d_gene: TRBD2
v_gene: TRBV27
len: 20
CDR3nt: TGTGCCAGCAGTTTATCCCCTCGTTTTGTGGTAGCGGGAGAAAACGAGACCCAGTACTTC
CDR3aa: CASSLSPRFVVAGENETQYF

abundance: .
j_gene: TRBJ2-1
d_gene: .
v_gene: TRBV11-2
len: 16
CDR3nt: TGTGCCAGCAGCTTCTTAGCGTCCGGAGGTTACAATGAGCAGTTCTTC
CDR3aa: CASSFLASGGYNEQFF

abundance: once
j_gene: TRBJ1-6
d_gene: TRBD1
v_gene: TRBV10-3
len: 14
CDR3nt: TGTGCCATCAGGGATGACAGGGATCGGTCACCCCTCCACTTT
CDR3aa: CAIRDDRDRSPLHF

abundance: .
j_gene: TRBJ2-6
d_gene: .
v_gene: TRBV11-2
len: 18
CDR3nt: TGTGCCAGCAGCTTAGCCCCACCACAGAGCTCTGGGGCCAACGTCCTGACTTTC
CDR3aa: CASSLAPPQSSGANVLTF

abundance: .
j_gene: TRBJ2-3
d_gene: .
v_gene: TRBV30
len: 13
CDR3nt: TGTGCCTGGAGTAGCCTACGCACAGATACGCAGTATTTT
CDR3aa: CAWSSLRTDTQYF

abundance: .
j_gene: TRBJ1-4
d_gene: TRBD1
v_gene: TRBV28
len: 14
CDR3nt: TGTGCCAGCAGACTAGGGGGCTCTAATGAAAAACTGTTTTTT
CDR3aa: CASRLGGSNEKLFF

abundance: few
j_gene: TRBJ1-3
d_gene: TRBD1
v_gene: TRBV6-5
len: 15
CDR3nt: TGTGCCAGCAGTCCCGGGACAGGGCTTCGGAACACCATATATTTT
CDR3aa: CASSPGTGLRNTIYF

abundance: .
j_gene: TRBJ1-6
d_gene: TRBD1
v_gene: TRBV2
len: 14
CDR3nt: TGTGCCAGCAGGCGGACAGGGATAAGCTCACCCCTCCACTTT
CDR3aa: CASRRTGISSPLHF

abundance: .
j_gene: TRBJ1-4
d_gene: TRBD1
v_gene: TRBV5-1
len: 15
CDR3nt: TGCGCCAGCAGCTTGCCCGGGACAGGGCCTGAAAAACTGTTTTTT
CDR3aa: CASSLPGTGPEKLFF

abundance: .
j_gene: TRBJ2-1
d_gene: TRBD2
v_gene: TRBV29-1
len: 12
CDR3nt: TGCAGCGTTGTGGTAGCGGGAGATGAGCAGTTCTTC
CDR3aa: CSVVVAGDEQFF

abundance: .
j_gene: TRBJ2-7
d_gene: .
v_gene: TRBV6-5
len: 14
CDR3nt: TGTGCCAGCAGTTACACGGGGAAATCCTACGAGCAGTACTTC
CDR3aa: CASSYTGKSYEQYF

abundance: .
j_gene: TRBJ2-5
d_gene: TRBD2
v_gene: TRBV9
len: 15
CDR3nt: TGTGCCAGCAGCGTAGCACATTCGGGGGGGGAGACCCAGTACTTC
CDR3aa: CASSVAHSGGETQYF

abundance: few
j_gene: TRBJ1-5
d_gene: .
v_gene: TRBV6-2/TRBV6-3
len: 17
CDR3nt: TGTGCCAGCAGTTATCGTATAGGGACAACCGATAATCAGCCCCAGCATTTT
CDR3aa: CASSYRIGTTDNQPQHF

abundance: .
j_gene: TRBJ2-3
d_gene: .
v_gene: TRBV25-1
len: 13
CDR3nt: TGTGCCAGCAGTACCCAGGGAAGGGATACGCAGTATTTT
CDR3aa: CASSTQGRDTQYF

abundance: .
j_gene: TRBJ1-1
d_gene: .
v_gene: TRBV9
len: 11
CDR3nt: TGTGCCAGCAGTCGGAACACTGAAGCTTTCTTT
CDR3aa: CASSRNTEAFF

abundance: .
j_gene: TRBJ2-2
d_gene: .
v_gene: TRBV11-2
len: 15
CDR3nt: TGTGCCAGCAGCTTAGTTCAGGGGAGCACCGGGGAGCTGTTTTTT
CDR3aa: CASSLVQGSTGELFF

abundance: .
j_gene: TRBJ2-1
d_gene: TRBD2
v_gene: TRBV27
len: 13
CDR3nt: TGTGCCAGCTCCCTCACCTCGGGGGGTGGGCAGTTCTTC
CDR3aa: CASSLTSGGGQFF

abundance: .
j_gene: TRBJ2-1
d_gene: .
v_gene: TRBV7-8
len: 17
CDR3nt: TGTGCCAGCAGCTCCTTGGGCCAGGGATCCCCCACAGATGAGCAGTTCTTC
CDR3aa: CASSSLGQGSPTDEQFF

abundance: .
j_gene: TRBJ2-5
d_gene: TRBD2
v_gene: TRBV27
len: 17
CDR3nt: TGTGCCAGCAGACCAACGACTAGCGGGAGAGAGAGAGAGACCCAGTACTTC
CDR3aa: CASRPTTSGRERETQYF

abundance: .
j_gene: TRBJ2-1
d_gene: .
v_gene: TRBV18
len: 13
CDR3nt: TGTGCCAGCTCACCCCAGGAATTCAATGAGCAGTTCTTC
CDR3aa: CASSPQEFNEQFF

abundance: .
j_gene: TRBJ1-2
d_gene: TRBD1
v_gene: TRBV28
len: 14
CDR3nt: TGTGCCAGCAGTACCCGACAGGGGTACTATGGCTACACCTTC
CDR3aa: CASSTRQGYYGYTF

abundance: .
j_gene: TRBJ1-2
d_gene: TRBD1
v_gene: TRBV7-9
len: 12
CDR3nt: TGTGCCAGCAGCGACGGACAGGGTGGCTACACCTTC
CDR3aa: CASSDGQGGYTF

abundance: once
j_gene: TRBJ2-5
d_gene: .
v_gene: TRBV2
len: 14
CDR3nt: TGTGCCAGCAGCGCCCGGGACTCCCCCGGGAGCCAGTACTTC
CDR3aa: CASSARDSPGSQYF

abundance: .
j_gene: TRBJ1-2
d_gene: TRBD1
v_gene: TRBV6-1
len: 17
CDR3nt: TGTGCCAGCAGTGCTAGGAGACAGGGGGCGCGGGGCTATGGCTACACCTTC
CDR3aa: CASSARRQGARGYGYTF

abundance: .
j_gene: TRBJ2-7
d_gene: TRBD1
v_gene: TRBV5-1
len: 15
CDR3nt: TGCGCCAGCAGCAACGGACAGGGTCCGTCTTACGAGCAGTACTTC
CDR3aa: CASSNGQGPSYEQYF

abundance: .
j_gene: TRBJ1-6
d_gene: TRBD1
v_gene: TRBV28
len: 15
CDR3nt: TGTGCCAGCAGTCCTTCGACAGGGTCTTATTCACCCCTCCACTTT
CDR3aa: CASSPSTGSYSPLHF

abundance: .
j_gene: TRBJ2-1
d_gene: TRBD1
v_gene: TRBV5-5
len: 13
CDR3nt: TGTGCCAGCAGCCCCGGGACAGGGTATGAGCAGTTCTTC
CDR3aa: CASSPGTGYEQFF

abundance: .
j_gene: TRBJ2-7
d_gene: .
v_gene: TRBV30
len: 13
CDR3nt: TGTGCCTGGTCAACTACACGGGTTTCCGAGCAGTACTTC
CDR3aa: CAWSTTRVSEQYF

abundance: .
j_gene: TRBJ1-5
d_gene: TRBD1
v_gene: TRBV18
len: 14
CDR3nt: TGTGCCAGCTCACGTGGACAGGGCAATCAGCCCCAGCATTTT
CDR3aa: CASSRGQGNQPQHF

abundance: .
j_gene: TRBJ1-1
d_gene: TRBD1
v_gene: TRBV6-5
len: 15
CDR3nt: TGTGCCAGCAGTTACACGGAGGGGGCTTGGACTGAAGCTTTCTTT
CDR3aa: CASSYTEGAWTEAFF

abundance: .
j_gene: TRBJ1-2
d_gene: .
v_gene: TRBV9
len: 16
CDR3nt: TGTGCCAGCAGCCCACAAGTAGGAGCGGGGGCTAGGGGCTACACCTTC
CDR3aa: CASSPQVGAGARGYTF

abundance: .
j_gene: TRBJ2-4
d_gene: .
v_gene: TRBV11-3
len: 15
CDR3nt: TGTGCCAGCAGCTTCAGCCTCGGGGTCAAAAACATTCAGTACTTC
CDR3aa: CASSFSLGVKNIQYF

abundance: once
j_gene: TRBJ2-7
d_gene: TRBD1
v_gene: TRBV29-1
len: 13
CDR3nt: TGCAGCGTTGGACAGGGGGCTTCCTACGAGCAGTACTTC
CDR3aa: CSVGQGASYEQYF

abundance: .
j_gene: TRBJ2-7
d_gene: .
v_gene: TRBV6-5
len: 15
CDR3nt: TGTGCCAGCAGTTACTCGGTAGCTCTGGGGCTCGAGCAGTACTTC
CDR3aa: CASSYSVALGLEQYF

abundance: .
j_gene: TRBJ2-1
d_gene: TRBD1
v_gene: TRBV29-1
len: 12
CDR3nt: TGCAGCGCCAGACAGGGTAGGAATGAGCAGTTCTTC
CDR3aa: CSARQGRNEQFF

abundance: once
j_gene: TRBJ1-2
d_gene: .
v_gene: TRBV5-4
len: 14
CDR3nt: TGTGCCAGCAGCTTGGTTATGCGGGGTGAGGGCTACACCTTC
CDR3aa: CASSLVMRGEGYTF

abundance: .
j_gene: TRBJ1-1
d_gene: .
v_gene: TRBV5-1
len: 19
CDR3nt: TGCGCCAGCAGCTTAAAACAGGGAACGTCTCAGACAGGGAACACTGAAGCTTTCTTT
CDR3aa: CASSLKQGTSQTGNTEAFF

abundance: .
j_gene: TRBJ1-6
d_gene: .
v_gene: TRBV5-4
len: 14
CDR3nt: TGTGCCAGCAGCCGGGGGGGCGCTAATTCACCCCTCCACTTT
CDR3aa: CASSRGGANSPLHF